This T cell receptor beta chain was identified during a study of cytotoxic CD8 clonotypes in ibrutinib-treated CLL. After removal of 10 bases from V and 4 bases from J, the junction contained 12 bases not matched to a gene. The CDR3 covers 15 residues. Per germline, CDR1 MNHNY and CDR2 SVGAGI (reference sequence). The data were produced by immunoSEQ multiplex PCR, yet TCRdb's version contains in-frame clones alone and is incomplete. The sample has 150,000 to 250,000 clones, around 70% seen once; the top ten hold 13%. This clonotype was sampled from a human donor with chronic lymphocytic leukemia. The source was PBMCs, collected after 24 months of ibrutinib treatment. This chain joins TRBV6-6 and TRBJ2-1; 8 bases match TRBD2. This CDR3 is CAISKSGGEYNEQFF. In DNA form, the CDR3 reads TGTGCCATTTCAAAAAGCGGGGGAGAATACAATGAGCAGTTCTTC.